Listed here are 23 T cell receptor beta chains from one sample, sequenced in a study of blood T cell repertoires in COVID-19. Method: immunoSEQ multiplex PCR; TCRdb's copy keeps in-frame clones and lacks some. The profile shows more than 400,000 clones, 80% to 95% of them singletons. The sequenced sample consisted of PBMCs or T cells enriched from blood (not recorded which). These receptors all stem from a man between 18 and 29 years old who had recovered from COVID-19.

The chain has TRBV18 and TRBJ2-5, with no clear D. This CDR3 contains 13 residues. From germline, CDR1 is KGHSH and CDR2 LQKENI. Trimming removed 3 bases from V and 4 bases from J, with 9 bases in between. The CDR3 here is CASSPRSVETQYF. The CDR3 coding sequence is TGTGCCAGCTCACCTAGGAGCGTAGAGACCCAGTACTTC.

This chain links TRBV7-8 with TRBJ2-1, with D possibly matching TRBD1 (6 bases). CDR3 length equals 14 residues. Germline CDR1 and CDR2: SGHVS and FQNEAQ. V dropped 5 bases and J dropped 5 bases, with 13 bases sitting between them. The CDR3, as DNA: TGTGCCAGCAGCGGGGACACCAAAAACAATGAGCAGTTCTTC. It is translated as CASSGDTKNNEQFF.

Here the CDR3 DNA reads TGTGCCAGCACCACGGGACAGGGAGGCACAGATACGCAGTATTTT. This gives the protein CASTTGQGGTDTQYF. The gene calls are TRBV28 and TRBJ2-3; 9 bases are shared with TRBD1. Germline V gene sequence: CDR1 MDHEN, CDR2 SYDVKM. After removal of 7 bases from V and 1 base from J, the junction contained 6 bases not matched to a gene. CDR3 length: 15 residues.

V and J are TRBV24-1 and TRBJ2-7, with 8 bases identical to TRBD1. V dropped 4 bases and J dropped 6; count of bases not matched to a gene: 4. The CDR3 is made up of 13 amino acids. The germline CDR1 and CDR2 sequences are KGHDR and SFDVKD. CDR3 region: CATSETDRGEQYF. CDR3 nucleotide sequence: TGTGCCACCAGTGAAACAGACAGGGGCGAGCAGTACTTC.

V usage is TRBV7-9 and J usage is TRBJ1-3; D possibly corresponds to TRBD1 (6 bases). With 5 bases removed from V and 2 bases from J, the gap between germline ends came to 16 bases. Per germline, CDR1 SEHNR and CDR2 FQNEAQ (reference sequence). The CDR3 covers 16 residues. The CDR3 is CASSPRRTVAGNTIYF. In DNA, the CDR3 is TGTGCCAGCAGCCCCCGAAGGACAGTAGCTGGAAACACCATATATTTT.

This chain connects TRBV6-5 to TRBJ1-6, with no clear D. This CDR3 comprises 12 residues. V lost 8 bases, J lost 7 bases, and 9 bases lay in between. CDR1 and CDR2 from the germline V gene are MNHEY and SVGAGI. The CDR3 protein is CASAEFNSPLHF. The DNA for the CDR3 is TGTGCCAGCGCCGAGTTCAATTCACCCCTCCACTTT.

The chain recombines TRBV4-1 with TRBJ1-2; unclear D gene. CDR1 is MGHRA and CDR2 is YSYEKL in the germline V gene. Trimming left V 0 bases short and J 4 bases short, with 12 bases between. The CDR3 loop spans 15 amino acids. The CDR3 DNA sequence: TGCGCCAGCAGCCAAGATACGGTGCGTGGCTATGGCTACACCTTC. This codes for CASSQDTVRGYGYTF.

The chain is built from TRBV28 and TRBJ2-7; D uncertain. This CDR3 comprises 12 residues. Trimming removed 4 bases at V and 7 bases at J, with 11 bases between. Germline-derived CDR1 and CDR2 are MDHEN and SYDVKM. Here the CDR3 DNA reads TGTGCCAGCAGTTCTCAATACCGGGAGCAGTACTTC. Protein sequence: CASSSQYREQYF.

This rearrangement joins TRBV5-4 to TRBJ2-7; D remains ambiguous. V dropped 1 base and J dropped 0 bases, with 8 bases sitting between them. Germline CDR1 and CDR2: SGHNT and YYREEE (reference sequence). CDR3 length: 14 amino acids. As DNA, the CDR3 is TGTGCCAGCAGCTTGTTGCAGGACTCCTACGAGCAGTACTTC. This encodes CASSLLQDSYEQYF.

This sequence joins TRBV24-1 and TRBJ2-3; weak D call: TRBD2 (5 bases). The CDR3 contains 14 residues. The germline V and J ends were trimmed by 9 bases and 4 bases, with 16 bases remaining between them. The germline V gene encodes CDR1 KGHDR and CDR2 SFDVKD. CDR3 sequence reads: CATSTVGSADTQYF. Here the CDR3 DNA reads TGTGCCACCTCTACGGTGGGTAGCGCAGATACGCAGTATTTT.

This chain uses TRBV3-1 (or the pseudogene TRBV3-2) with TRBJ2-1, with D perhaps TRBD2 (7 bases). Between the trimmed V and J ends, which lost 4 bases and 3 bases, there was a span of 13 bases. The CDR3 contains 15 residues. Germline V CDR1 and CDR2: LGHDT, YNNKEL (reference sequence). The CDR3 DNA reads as TGTGCCAGCAGCCCCGGGGGGCTCCACTACAATGAGCAGTTCTTC. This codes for CASSPGGLHYNEQFF.

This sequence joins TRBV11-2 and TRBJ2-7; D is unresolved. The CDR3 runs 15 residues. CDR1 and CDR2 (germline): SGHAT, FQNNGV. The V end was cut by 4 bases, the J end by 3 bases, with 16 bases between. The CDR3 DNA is TGTGCCAGCAGCTACGACTCCGATAGTTACTACGAGCAGTACTTC. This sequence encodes CASSYDSDSYYEQYF.

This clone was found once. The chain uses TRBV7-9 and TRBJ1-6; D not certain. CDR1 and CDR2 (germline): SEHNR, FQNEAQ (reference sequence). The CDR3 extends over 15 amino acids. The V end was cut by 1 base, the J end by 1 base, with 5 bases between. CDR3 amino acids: CASSLGVSYNSPLHF. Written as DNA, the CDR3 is TGTGCCAGCAGCTTAGGCGTGTCCTATAATTCACCCCTCCACTTT.

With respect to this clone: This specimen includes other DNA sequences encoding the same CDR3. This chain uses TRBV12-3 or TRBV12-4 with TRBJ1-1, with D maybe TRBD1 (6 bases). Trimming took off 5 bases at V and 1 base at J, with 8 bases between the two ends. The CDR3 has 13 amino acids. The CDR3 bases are TGTGCCAGCAGTCTGACAGGGAACACTGAAGCTTTCTTT. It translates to CASSLTGNTEAFF.

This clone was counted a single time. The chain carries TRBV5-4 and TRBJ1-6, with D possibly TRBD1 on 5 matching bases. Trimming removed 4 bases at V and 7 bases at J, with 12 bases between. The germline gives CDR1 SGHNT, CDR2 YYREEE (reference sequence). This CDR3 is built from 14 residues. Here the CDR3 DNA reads TGTGCCAGCAGCCCTGCAGGGCCCAATTCACCCCTCCACTTT. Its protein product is CASSPAGPNSPLHF.

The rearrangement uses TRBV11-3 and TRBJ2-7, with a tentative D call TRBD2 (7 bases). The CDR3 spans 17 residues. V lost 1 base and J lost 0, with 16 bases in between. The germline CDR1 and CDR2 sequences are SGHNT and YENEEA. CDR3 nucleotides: TGTGCCAGCAGCTTAGTGGGGGGGCTAACCTCCTCCTACGAGCAGTACTTC. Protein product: CASSLVGGLTSSYEQYF.

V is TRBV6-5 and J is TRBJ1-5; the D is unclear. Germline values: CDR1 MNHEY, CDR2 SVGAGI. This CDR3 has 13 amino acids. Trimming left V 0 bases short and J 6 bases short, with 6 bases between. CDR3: CASSYSAAQPQHF. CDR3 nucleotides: TGTGCCAGCAGTTACTCAGCGGCTCAGCCCCAGCATTTT.

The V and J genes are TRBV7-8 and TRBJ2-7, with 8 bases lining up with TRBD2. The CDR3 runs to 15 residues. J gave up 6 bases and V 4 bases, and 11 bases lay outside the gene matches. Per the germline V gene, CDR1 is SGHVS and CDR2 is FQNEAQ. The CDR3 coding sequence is TGTGCCAGCAGCTCGTCGGGGGGGGCGAGCGGCGAGCAGTACTTC. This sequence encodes CASSSSGGASGEQYF.

CDR3 amino acids: CASKQGARGETQYF. As DNA, the CDR3 is TGCGCCAGCAAACAGGGGGCGCGGGGAGAGACCCAGTACTTC. The rearrangement uses TRBV5-1 and TRBJ2-5; 9 nucleotides agree with TRBD1. The junction had 7 bases not matched to a gene; V was cut back by 6 bases and J by 4 bases. Germline loops: CDR1 SGHRS, CDR2 YFSETQ. The CDR3 runs to 14 residues.

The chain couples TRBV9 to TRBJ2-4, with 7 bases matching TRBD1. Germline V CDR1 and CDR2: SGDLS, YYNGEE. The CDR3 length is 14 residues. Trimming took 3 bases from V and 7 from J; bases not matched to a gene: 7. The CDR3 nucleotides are TGTGCCAGCAGCGCTCCCGGGACAGATAACATTCAGTACTTC. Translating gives CASSAPGTDNIQYF. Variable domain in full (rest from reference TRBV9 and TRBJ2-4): DSGVTQTPKHLITATGQRVTLRCSPRSGDLSVYWYQQSLDQGLQFLIQYYNGEERAKGNILERFSAQQFPDLHSELNLSSLELGDSALYFCASSAPGTDNIQYFGAGTRLSVL.

Here the CDR3 reads CASSILGAATTDTQYF. DNA of the CDR3: TGTGCCAGCAGCATCCTCGGAGCGGCAACCACAGATACGCAGTATTTT. V usage is TRBV5-8 and J usage is TRBJ2-3; possibly TRBD2 for D (5 bases). The germline V gene encodes CDR1 SGHTS and CDR2 YDEGEE. The ends were cut back, 4 bases at V and 2 bases at J, with 17 bases in the middle. The CDR3 sequence is 16 residues long.

CDR3 sequence (DNA): TGTGCCAGCAGCCAGGCAGGGGGCAGGGGCTACACCTTC. This translates into CASSQAGGRGYTF. The rearrangement uses TRBV3-1 (or the pseudogene TRBV3-2) and TRBJ1-2, with TRBD1 identical over 8 bases. CDR1 LGHDT and CDR2 YNNKEL come from the germline V gene (reference sequence). The CDR3 length is 13 residues. J was trimmed by 8 bases and V by 3 bases; bases with no gene match: 5.

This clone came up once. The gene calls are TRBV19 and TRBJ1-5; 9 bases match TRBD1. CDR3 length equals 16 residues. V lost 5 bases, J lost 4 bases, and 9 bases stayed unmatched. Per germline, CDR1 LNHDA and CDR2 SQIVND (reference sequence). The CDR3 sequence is CASSHRTGENNQPQHF. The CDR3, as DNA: TGTGCCAGTAGTCACAGGACAGGGGAGAATAATCAGCCCCAGCATTTT. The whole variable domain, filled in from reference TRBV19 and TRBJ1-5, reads DGGITQSPKYLFRKEGQNVTLSCEQNLNHDAMYWYRQDPGQGLRLIYYSQIVNDFQKGDIAEGYSVSREKKESFPLTVTSAQKNPTAFYLCASSHRTGENNQPQHFGDGTRLSIL.